The present TCR beta chain was sequenced within a study of identical twins. Findings and caveats of the study: Because invariant MAIT and iNKT cells could be present, zero-insertion analyses could be partly confounded.

Via MiXCR, TCRdb re-called the 5' RACE reads, giving one row per CDR3 protein. The repertoire includes approximately 300,000 distinct CDR3 sequences, roughly 8.6% of them detected once, and roughly 6.8% sits in the top ten. This clonotype occurred a few times. What it recognizes is unknown. Trimming removed 1 base from V and 3 bases from J; junction bases left unmatched: 6. CDR3 length equals 17 residues. In germline, CDR1 is SEHNR, CDR2 FQNEAQ (reference sequence). These data are also associated with another study on yellow fever vaccine responses in identical twins.

Sequenced sample: CD8+ T cells sorted from blood. The clonotype was recovered from a woman younger than 35 in good health. This sequence joins TRBV7-9 and TRBJ1-5; 10 bases align to TRBD1. In DNA form, the CDR3 reads TGTGCCAGCAGCTTAGTAGGGACAGGGGTAAACAATCAGCCCCAGCATTTT. It is translated as CASSLVGTGVNNQPQHF.